The 3 T cell receptor beta chains listed next were all sequenced from one sample in a study of glioma-infiltrating T cells. The iRepertoire nested amplicon-rescue multiplex PCR amplified TCR alpha and beta CDR3s from RNA. TCRdb independently ran MiXCR on the multiplex PCR reads; one entry per CDR3 protein. The table records about 180,000 distinct CDR3 sequences, around 42% of them present only once. The sequenced material came from glioma tissue, nonneoplastic brain tissue, or PBMCs (not recorded which). The receptor source for this set is a human donor with low-grade glioma or glioblastoma, undergoing nonglioma brain surgery, or in good health (not recorded which).

Points on this clonotype: It may be a read error: a sequence one base away is much more abundant. This rearrangement joins TRBV2 to TRBJ2-3; TRBD2 matches 10 bases. Germline V gene data show CDR1 as SNHLY and CDR2 as FYNNEI. CDR3 length equals 16 residues. The ends lost 4 bases at V and 4 bases at J; junction bases unmatched: 8. The CDR3 DNA sequence: TGTGCCAGCAGTGGATCTAGCGGGAGTAGCGCAGATACGCAGTATTTT. Translated: CASSGSSGSSADTQYF.

The CDR3 nucleotides read TGCAGTGCTGGGGGGGCCTACGAGCAGTACTTC. Residues: CSAGGAYEQYF. This chain connects TRBV20-1 to TRBJ2-7; 7 positions match TRBD2. This CDR3 region has 11 residues. Germline-derived CDR1 and CDR2 are DFQATT and SNEGSKA (reference sequence). After removal of 5 bases from V and 2 bases from J, the junction contained 0 bases not matched to a gene.

In the case of this clonotype: With a much larger clone just one base away, this may be a read error. In nucleotides, the CDR3 is TGCAGTGCTAGACCTAGAGGGAGACGGGAGACCCAGTACTTC. It specifies CSARPRGRRETQYF. The V gene is TRBV20-1, the J gene TRBJ2-5, with D possibly TRBD2 on 5 matching bases. Germline values: CDR1 DFQATT, CDR2 SNEGSKA (reference sequence). The CDR3 has 14 residues. V lost 2 bases, J lost 5 bases, and 15 bases lay in between.